The rows below give T cell receptor beta chains drawn from one sample of a study of regulatory T cells in long-lasting Graves disease. TCRdb processed the multiplex PCR reads anew with MiXCR; each CDR3 protein has one entry. Found here are approximately 560,000 distinct CDR3 sequences, 15% to 20% of them singletons; the top ten hold 12%. The sample was also reused in another study, on T cells in Graves' hyperthyroidism and ophthalmopathy.

The source material was peripheral blood mononuclear cells (PBMCs), sampled at new diagnosis, from a patient treated with antithyroid drugs. Receptors originate from a young man with Graves disease. Both conserved end residues are part of each CDR3. D genes are given only for firm matches. The listing skips clone size in some rows; elsewhere it reads once, few, many or a size class.

J	size	V	D	length	CDR3	DNA
TRBJ2-3	many	TRBV20-1	.	12	CSARVRGDTQYF	TGCAGTGCTAGAGTAAGGGGGGATACGCAGTATTTT
TRBJ2-7	few	TRBV4-1	.	14	CASGVARARNEQYF	TGCGCCAGCGGGGTAGCGAGGGCTAGGAACGAGCAGTACTTC
TRBJ1-1	.	TRBV2	.	10	CAKNRIQAFF	TGTGCCAAAAACAGGATCCAAGCTTTCTTT
TRBJ1-3	many	TRBV12-3/TRBV12-4	.	14	CASSPGTIGNTIYF	TGTGCCAGCAGCCCCGGGACAATTGGAAACACCATATATTTT
TRBJ2-4	many	TRBV20-1	.	13	CSASGLAKNIQYF	TGCAGTGCTAGCGGGTTAGCCAAAAACATTCAGTACTTC
TRBJ2-1	many	TRBV20-1	TRBD2	13	CSARQAGAAEQFF	TGCAGTGCTAGACAAGCGGGAGCTGCTGAGCAGTTCTTC
TRBJ1-1	many	TRBV27	TRBD1	17	CASSQVPGQGRDTEAFF	TGTGCCAGCAGTCAGGTCCCGGGACAGGGGAGGGACACTGAAGCTTTCTTT
TRBJ2-1	many	TRBV11-2	TRBD2	15	CATERLLAGDNEQFF	TGTGCCACGGAGAGGTTGTTAGCGGGTGACAATGAGCAGTTCTTC
TRBJ2-3	many	TRBV3-1	.	12	CASSQGSDTQYF	TGTGCCAGCAGCCAGGGCAGCGATACGCAGTATTTT
TRBJ2-5	many	TRBV11-2	TRBD1	15	CASSTTPTGEETQYF	TGTGCCAGCAGCACCACCCCTACAGGGGAGGAGACCCAGTACTTC
TRBJ2-3	many	TRBV7-9	TRBD2	15	CASSRTSGEEDTQYF	TGTGCCAGCAGCCGCACTAGCGGGGAGGAAGATACGCAGTATTTT
TRBJ1-2	.	TRBV4-1	.	17	CASSQGWTRGLGYGYTF	TGCGCCAGCAGCCAGGGATGGACACGAGGGTTAGGCTATGGCTACACCTTC
TRBJ2-3	many	TRBV6-2/TRBV6-3	TRBD2	15	CASSYAGLATDTQYF	TGTGCCAGCAGTTACGCAGGACTAGCCACAGATACGCAGTATTTT
TRBJ2-1	few	TRBV7-9	.	15	CASSHGAGSGNEQFF	TGTGCCAGCAGCCATGGGGCGGGGTCGGGAAATGAGCAGTTCTTC
TRBJ1-1	many	TRBV7-3	TRBD1	15	CASSPLTGMNTEAFF	TGTGCCAGCAGCCCGTTGACAGGGATGAACACTGAAGCTTTCTTT
TRBJ2-7	many	TRBV12-3/TRBV12-4	.	14	CASSFRRTHYEQYF	TGTGCCAGCAGTTTTCGTAGGACGCACTACGAGCAGTACTTC
TRBJ1-4	few	TRBV5-1	.	13	CATRLGLNEKLFF	TGCGCCACCCGGCTGGGGTTAAATGAAAAACTGTTTTTT
TRBJ2-1	many	TRBV7-9	TRBD2	17	CASSLVGGRRTYNEQFF	TGTGCCAGCAGCTTAGTCGGCGGGAGGAGGACCTACAATGAGCAGTTCTTC
TRBJ2-7	few	TRBV25-1	.	13	CASRLGEVYEQYF	TGTGCCAGCAGACTGGGGGAAGTTTACGAGCAGTACTTC
TRBJ1-2	few	TRBV5-1	TRBD1	14	CASSSTGTGDGYTF	TGCGCCAGCAGCTCGACCGGGACAGGGGACGGCTACACCTTC
TRBJ2-3	many	TRBV2	.	13	CASVVRERDTQYF	TGTGCCAGTGTGGTCCGGGAGAGGGATACGCAGTATTTT
TRBJ2-7	many	TRBV27	TRBD1	13	CASSGQELYEQYF	TGTGCCAGCAGCGGACAGGAGCTTTACGAGCAGTACTTC
TRBJ2-7	many	TRBV3-1	.	14	CASSQGRVNYEQYF	TGTGCCAGCAGCCAAGGAAGGGTAAACTACGAGCAGTACTTC
TRBJ2-1	many	TRBV6-4	.	15	CASSEVPRRHNEQFF	TGTGCCAGCAGTGAAGTCCCTCGAAGACACAATGAGCAGTTCTTC
TRBJ2-1	many	TRBV12-3/TRBV12-4	.	15	CASRVNPSSYNEQFF	TGTGCCAGCAGAGTAAACCCAAGCTCCTACAATGAGCAGTTCTTC
TRBJ2-5	many	TRBV20-1	.	16	CSARGSGRGIQETQYF	TGCAGTGCTAGAGGATCGGGGCGAGGCATTCAAGAGACCCAGTACTTC
TRBJ2-4	few	TRBV5-5	.	16	CASSLAMRGGKNIQYF	TGTGCCAGCAGCTTGGCCATGCGGGGTGGGAAGAACATTCAGTACTTC
TRBJ2-3	.	TRBV18	TRBD1	15	CASSRTGSFTDTQYF	TGTGCCAGCTCGAGGACAGGTTCCTTCACAGATACGCAGTATTTT
TRBJ2-7	.	TRBV5-1	.	14	CASSLGGNEYEQYF	TGCGCCAGCAGCTTGGGAGGGAATGAATACGAGCAGTACTTC
TRBJ1-5	.	TRBV12-5	.	13	CASGLEDNQPQHF	TGTGCTAGTGGTTTGGAGGACAATCAGCCCCAGCATTTT
TRBJ1-5	many	TRBV27	TRBD1	14	CASSPRQGGQPQHF	TGTGCCAGCAGTCCGAGACAGGGCGGCCAGCCCCAGCATTTT
TRBJ2-2	.	TRBV6-5	.	14	CASSYSGLTGELFF	TGTGCCAGCAGTTACTCAGGGTTAACCGGGGAGCTGTTTTTT
TRBJ2-5	.	TRBV12-3/TRBV12-4	.	13	CASSFEGQETQYF	TGTGCCAGCAGTTTTGAGGGCCAAGAGACCCAGTACTTC
TRBJ2-1	.	TRBV7-3	TRBD2	20	CASSPHGGTSGVGLYNEQFF	TGTGCCAGCAGCCCTCATGGGGGGACTAGCGGGGTGGGACTGTACAATGAGCAGTTCTTC
TRBJ2-7	few	TRBV9	TRBD2	14	CASASGTSSYEQYF	TGTGCCAGCGCCTCCGGGACTAGTTCCTACGAGCAGTACTTC
TRBJ2-1	few	TRBV7-3	.	13	CASSFTQYNEQFF	TGTGCCAGCAGCTTTACACAATACAATGAGCAGTTCTTC
TRBJ2-3	many	TRBV28	.	13	CASLRDFTDTQYF	TGTGCCAGCCTCCGTGACTTCACAGATACGCAGTATTTT
TRBJ2-2	.	TRBV11-2	.	18	CASSLLGPERPNTGELFF	TGTGCCAGCAGCTTATTGGGCCCGGAGAGACCGAACACCGGGGAGCTGTTTTTT